In this sample, the clone carrying this TCR beta chain turned up many times. This specimen comes from a study of T-cell memory formation after mild COVID-19. Overall study context: TCR clusters were mostly donor specific.

The CDR3 contains 16 residues. TCRdb ran MiXCR on the 5' RACE reads and lists one entry per CDR3 protein. The table has around 29,000 distinct CDR3 sequences, 12% seen once. The sample was PBMCs or a T cell subset sorted from them (not recorded which). The source of this sequence is an adult woman who had mild COVID-19 (a few samples of this study predate the infection). Cell type and time point are not known. The genes are TRBV21-1 and TRBJ2-7; the listed D gene, TRBD1, was not tested against the DNA. TRBV21-1 is shown as a pseudogene. Here the CDR3 reads CASSKRRDRVSHEQYF. The DNA of the CDR3 is TGTGCCAGCAGCAAAAGGAGGGACAGGGTTTCCCACGAGCAGTACTTC.